A single sample is the source of the 18 T cell receptor beta chains below, sequenced in a study of blood T cell repertoires in COVID-19. TCRdb's table, derived via immunoSEQ multiplex PCR, lists solely in-frame clones and lacks some. The table includes 200,000 to 300,000 clones, under 90% detected once. Sequencing was performed on PBMCs or T cells enriched from blood (not recorded which). All receptors derive from a woman between 40 and 55 years old who had been exposed to COVID-19.

V is TRBV29-1 and J is TRBJ1-2, with no clear D. The germline V gene encodes CDR1 SQVTM and CDR2 ANQGSEA. The germline V and J ends were trimmed by 4 bases and 7 bases, with 16 bases remaining between them. There are 13 residues in the CDR3. DNA for the CDR3: TGCAGCGTTGCCCCCCCGGGGTGGGGTGGCTACACCTTC. It is translated as CSVAPPGWGGYTF.

The chain recombines TRBV19 with TRBJ1-1, with D uncertain. Per germline, CDR1 LNHDA and CDR2 SQIVND (reference sequence). The CDR3 length is 16 residues. The V end was cut by 5 bases, the J end by 1 base, with 17 bases between. The CDR3 DNA sequence: TGTGCCAGTAGTTTTGGGTCTCGGTCGGGGAACACTGAAGCTTTCTTT. It codes for CASSFGSRSGNTEAFF.

The rearrangement uses TRBV27 and TRBJ1-2, with TRBD1 identical over 11 bases. Trimming took 5 bases from V and 0 from J; bases not matched to a gene: 8. The CDR3 totals 17 residues. CDR1 MNHEY and CDR2 SMNVEV come from the germline V gene (reference sequence). CDR3 sequence (DNA): TGTGCCAGCAGTCCCGGACAGGGGGCCGGAGCTAACTATGGCTACACCTTC. Translation: CASSPGQGAGANYGYTF.

This clone was seen a handful of times. The chain is built from TRBV18 and TRBJ1-1; 8 nucleotides line up with TRBD1. The CDR3 is made up of 16 amino acids. Germline CDR1 reads KGHSH; CDR2 reads LQKENI. The V gene end was trimmed by 3 bases and the J gene end by 5 bases; junction bases not matched to a gene: 11. CDR3 coding DNA: TGTGCCAGCTCACCCGATCCAGGGGGCGGTGGAACTGAAGCTTTCTTT. This translates into CASSPDPGGGGTEAFF.

The rearrangement links TRBV6-5 to TRBJ1-1; D possibly corresponds to TRBD1 (6 bases). Germline CDR1 and CDR2: MNHEY and SVGAGI. The V end was cut by 7 bases, the J end by 6 bases, with 15 bases between. This CDR3 contains 13 residues. The CDR3 region has the DNA TGTGCCAGCAAGGGGAGGGGGGTGGCTGAAGCTTTCTTT. Translation gives CASKGRGVAEAFF.

This clone was detected only once. This sequence joins TRBV6-5 and TRBJ2-7, with 7 bases aligning to TRBD1. Germline V lookup: CDR1 MNHEY, CDR2 SVGAGI. With 6 bases clipped from V and 0 bases from J, the junction kept 8 bases outside the gene matches. The CDR3 extends over 15 amino acids. The CDR3 is CASSLTGASSYEQYF. The CDR3 DNA reads TGTGCCAGCAGCCTAACAGGGGCAAGCTCCTACGAGCAGTACTTC.

The rearrangement links TRBV7-9 to TRBJ1-2; possible D gene TRBD1, 6 bases. CDR1 and CDR2 (germline): SEHNR, FQNEAQ (reference sequence). Trimming pared 5 bases from V and 6 bases from J, leaving 19 bases between. This CDR3 spans 15 amino acids. The CDR3 protein is CASSRNTGNPNGYTF. The CDR3 DNA is TGTGCCAGCAGCCGAAACACAGGGAACCCCAATGGCTACACCTTC.

The chain couples TRBV10-3 to TRBJ2-3, with D possibly TRBD2 on 7 matching bases. V lost 3 bases to trimming and J lost 3 bases, with 16 bases between them. The CDR3 is 16 residues long. Germline V gives CDR1 ENHRY, CDR2 SYGVKD. As DNA, the CDR3 is TGTGCCATCAGTGACCCCAAAGGGGGGGCAACAGATACGCAGTATTTT. Residues: CAISDPKGGATDTQYF.

This clone was recorded a few times. The chain is built from TRBV5-1 and TRBJ2-5; 13 positions match TRBD2. With 1 base clipped from V and 4 bases from J, the junction kept 1 base outside the gene matches. The CDR3 consists of 15 residues. CDR1 and CDR2 (germline): SGHRS, YFSETQ. CDR3: CASSLTSGGGETQYF. Here the CDR3 DNA reads TGCGCCAGCAGCTTGACTAGCGGGGGGGGAGAGACCCAGTACTTC.

The gene calls are TRBV3-1 (or the pseudogene TRBV3-2) and TRBJ1-5; no definite D call. This CDR3 comprises 14 residues. Trimming took off 1 base at V and 5 bases at J, with 9 bases between the two ends. CDR1 and CDR2 from the germline V gene are LGHDT and YNNKEL (reference sequence). For the CDR3, the DNA is TGTGCCAGCAGCCAAGCGTTGTTCGATCAGCCCCAGCATTTT. Translated, it gives CASSQALFDQPQHF.

This chain uses TRBV4-3 with TRBJ2-7, with 7 bases identical to TRBD1. CDR1 and CDR2 (germline): LGHNA, YSLEER. With V trimmed by 4 bases and J by 7 bases, 7 bases remained unmatched. The CDR3 consists of 13 residues. This CDR3 is CASSPGQLGEQYF. The CDR3 bases are TGCGCCAGCAGCCCGGGACAGCTTGGAGAGCAGTACTTC.

The chain has TRBV9 and TRBJ2-7, with 11 bases matching TRBD2. The CDR3 extends over 14 amino acids. From germline, CDR1 is SGDLS and CDR2 YYNGEE. Trimming removed 4 bases from V and 3 bases from J; junction bases left unmatched: 3. CDR3 loop: CASSPTSGGYEQYF. The CDR3 region has the DNA TGTGCCAGCAGCCCTACTAGCGGGGGCTACGAGCAGTACTTC.

The CDR3 region is CASSSDRSGNTIYF. Written as DNA, the CDR3 is TGTGCCAGCAGTTCTGACAGGTCTGGAAACACCATATATTTT. The V call is TRBV6-5, the J call TRBJ1-3; a possible D gene is TRBD1 (6 bases). V shed 4 bases and J shed 1 base, with 8 bases lying between them. Germline V gene data show CDR1 as MNHEY and CDR2 as SVGAGI. This CDR3 region has 14 residues.

A few counts support this clone. This CDR3 is CASSGGQGDRNEQFF. The CDR3 bases are TGCGCCAGCAGCGGGGGACAGGGAGACAGGAATGAGCAGTTCTTC. The V call is TRBV5-1, the J call TRBJ2-1, with 9 bases lining up with TRBD1. Germline CDR1 and CDR2: SGHRS and YFSETQ. CDR3 length: 15 amino acids. V lost 4 bases to trimming and J lost 7 bases; unmatched junction nucleotides: 9.

This clone was counted only a few times. V gene TRBV10-2 combines with J gene TRBJ1-5; D is perhaps TRBD1 (5 bases). In germline, CDR1 is WSHSY, CDR2 SAAADI. V was trimmed by 5 bases and J by 3 bases, leaving 8 bases between them. The CDR3 contains 13 residues. CDR3 region: CASSRQPNQPQHF. The CDR3 bases are TGCGCCAGCAGTAGACAGCCCAATCAGCCCCAGCATTTT.

This clone was recorded a few times. The rearrangement uses TRBV12-2 and TRBJ2-4; the table's D call TRBD2 went unverified against the DNA. TRBV12-2 is classified as a pseudogene. The CDR3 totals 14 residues. CDR3 loop: CASRLGGHENIQYF. The CDR3 nucleotides are TGTGCAAGTCGCTTAGGAGGGCATGAGAACATTCAGTACTTC.

This clone occurred once. This sequence joins TRBV3-1 (or the pseudogene TRBV3-2) and TRBJ2-5; 11 positions agree with TRBD2. CDR3 length: 17 amino acids. Trimming took 0 bases from V and 4 from J; bases not matched to a gene: 7. Germline-derived CDR1 and CDR2 are LGHDT and YNNKEL (reference sequence). CDR3 bases: TGTGCCAGCAGCCAAGAACTAGCGGGGGTAGGACGAGAGACCCAGTACTTC. Protein: CASSQELAGVGRETQYF.

The chain links TRBV7-2 to TRBJ1-1; D unresolved. The CDR3 spans 13 residues. Trimming pared 4 bases from V and 4 bases from J, leaving 10 bases between. Germline V gene lookup returns CDR1 SGHTA and CDR2 FQGNSA. The CDR3 coding sequence is TGTGCCAGCAGCTCAGGACTTGCCACTGAAGCTTTCTTT. Residues: CASSSGLATEAFF.